A selection of T cell receptor beta chains follows, all from one sample in a study of CD8 T cells in Susac syndrome. TCRdb processed the immunoSEQ multiplex PCR reads anew with MiXCR; each CDR3 protein has one entry. The sample lists about 22,000 distinct CDR3 sequences, approximately 93% occurring once. Sequencing used CD8+ T cells from PBMCs. The receptors derive from a human donor in good health. Each CDR3 is given with its conserved first and last residue. A D gene is named only where the DNA matches it firmly. Size is stated for part of the rows, as once, few or many counts, or as a class when the clone is expanded.

V,D,J,length,size,CDR3,DNA
TRBV5-4,.,TRBJ2-3,13,.,CASSFPPGDTQYF,TGTGCCAGCAGCTTCCCCCCCGGAGATACGCAGTATTTT
TRBV12-3/TRBV12-4,.,TRBJ1-2,12,.,CASSGGNYGYTF,TGTGCCAGTTCGGGGGGAAACTATGGCTACACCTTC
TRBV5-6,.,TRBJ1-5,13,.,CASSILGGQPQHF,TGTGCCAGCAGCATCCTTGGGGGTCAGCCCCAGCATTTT
TRBV12-3/TRBV12-4,.,TRBJ1-6,14,.,CASSSDGANSPLHF,TGTGCCAGCAGTTCGGACGGAGCTAATTCACCCCTCCACTTT
TRBV9,TRBD2,TRBJ2-1,19,.,CASSVEEGLAGGSYNEQFF,TGTGCCAGCAGCGTAGAAGAGGGGTTAGCGGGGGGGTCCTACAATGAGCAGTTCTTC
TRBV5-5,TRBD1,TRBJ1-1,15,.,CASRVRQGGMNEAFF,TGTGCCAGCAGGGTTAGACAGGGGGGAATGAATGAAGCTTTCTTT
TRBV6-1,TRBD2,TRBJ2-5,15,.,CASSELAGGQETQYF,TGTGCCAGCAGTGAACTAGCGGGGGGGCAAGAGACCCAGTACTTC
TRBV6-5,.,TRBJ2-2,14,.,CASSYAGQSGELFF,TGTGCCAGCAGTTACGCGGGACAATCCGGGGAGCTGTTTTTT
TRBV6-5,.,TRBJ1-1,14,once,CASSLEGMNTEAFF,TGTGCCAGCAGTTTAGAGGGGATGAACACTGAAGCTTTCTTT
TRBV27,.,TRBJ1-6,14,.,CASQKLSYNSPLHF,TGTGCCAGCCAGAAACTCTCCTATAATTCACCCCTCCACTTT
TRBV7-6,.,TRBJ2-5,14,.,CASSQRGVQETQYF,TGTGCCAGCAGCCAAAGGGGAGTTCAAGAGACCCAGTACTTC
TRBV6-2/TRBV6-3,TRBD2,TRBJ2-7,14,.,CASSRLAEAYEQYF,TGTGCCAGCAGCCGGCTAGCGGAGGCCTACGAGCAGTACTTC
TRBV9,.,TRBJ1-1,12,few,CASSRGNTEAFF,TGTGCCAGCAGTAGGGGGAACACTGAAGCTTTCTTT
TRBV4-3,.,TRBJ2-5,15,once,CASSPQRGGAETQYF,TGCGCCAGCAGCCCCCAAAGGGGGGGCGCAGAGACCCAGTACTTC
TRBV7-9,.,TRBJ2-5,12,.,CASSLNKVTQYF,TGTGCCAGCAGCTTAAATAAGGTGACCCAGTACTTC
TRBV7-9,.,TRBJ2-1,14,.,CASSPAQGYNEQFF,TGTGCCAGCAGCCCGGCCCAGGGTTACAATGAGCAGTTCTTC
TRBV5-1,.,TRBJ2-3,15,.,CASSLEGSFADTQYF,TGCGCCAGCAGCTTGGAAGGGTCCTTTGCAGATACGCAGTATTTT
TRBV11-2,.,TRBJ2-3,14,once,CASSPAESTDTQYF,TGTGCCAGCAGCCCGGCGGAAAGCACAGATACGCAGTATTTT
TRBV20-1,.,TRBJ2-5,15,.,CSASALAIYQETQYF,TGCAGTGCTAGTGCCCTAGCGATCTACCAAGAGACCCAGTACTTC
TRBV6-2/TRBV6-3,.,TRBJ2-1,13,.,CASSSGRGNEQFF,TGTGCCAGCAGTTCAGGGCGGGGCAATGAGCAGTTCTTC
TRBV15,.,TRBJ2-5,16,few,CATSSGGTIETETQYF,TGTGCCACCAGCTCCGGGGGTACGATAGAGACAGAGACCCAGTACTTC
TRBV13,TRBD1,TRBJ2-7,13,.,CASRSGGRNEQYF,TGTGCCAGCAGATCAGGGGGAAGAAACGAGCAGTACTTC
TRBV29-1,.,TRBJ1-2,12,.,CSVATGEWGYTF,TGCAGCGTCGCGACAGGAGAATGGGGCTACACCTTC
TRBV3-1,TRBD2,TRBJ2-1,16,.,CASSQVWRAGKNEQFF,TGTGCCAGCAGCCAAGTATGGAGAGCGGGGAAAAATGAGCAGTTCTTC
TRBV6-2/TRBV6-3,.,TRBJ2-1,16,.,CASSYGMGSAHNEQFF,TGTGCCAGCAGTTATGGAATGGGTTCAGCTCACAATGAGCAGTTCTTC
TRBV5-1,.,TRBJ1-2,14,.,CASSPFDPTYGYTF,TGCGCCAGCAGCCCGTTTGACCCCACATATGGCTACACCTTC
TRBV9,TRBD1,TRBJ2-3,14,.,CASSAGGTTDTQYF,TGTGCCAGCAGCGCAGGGGGCACCACAGATACGCAGTATTTT
TRBV7-2,.,TRBJ2-3,12,.,CASSLAPDTQYF,TGTGCCAGCAGCTTAGCGCCAGATACGCAGTATTTT
TRBV25-1,.,TRBJ2-3,13,.,CASSYTEVDTQYF,TGTGCCAGCAGTTATACTGAGGTGGATACGCAGTATTTT
TRBV4-3,.,TRBJ1-1,13,.,CASARGIGTEAFF,TGCGCCAGCGCGAGGGGAATCGGCACTGAAGCTTTCTTT
TRBV19,TRBD2,TRBJ2-4,15,.,CYRGVAGIAKNIQYF,TGTTACCGGGGCGTAGCGGGGATAGCCAAAAACATTCAGTACTTC
TRBV21-1,.,TRBJ1-3,14,.,CASSKEPSGNTIYF,TGTGCCAGCAGCAAAGAACCCTCTGGAAACACCATATATTTT
TRBV9,TRBD2,TRBJ2-3,15,.,CASSDTSGGVDTQYF,TGTGCCAGCAGCGACACTAGCGGGGGGGTGGATACGCAGTATTTT
TRBV24-1,TRBD2,TRBJ2-3,12,.,CASSGGGDTQYF,TGTGCCTCCAGCGGGGGGGGAGATACGCAGTATTTT
TRBV20-1,.,TRBJ2-1,15,.,CSARGLRDSYNEQFF,TGCAGTGCTAGGGGGTTAAGGGACTCCTACAATGAGCAGTTCTTC
TRBV6-2/TRBV6-3,TRBD2,TRBJ2-1,17,once,CASRPSGGDYSYNEQFF,TGTGCCAGCAGGCCTAGCGGGGGGGATTACTCCTACAATGAGCAGTTCTTC
TRBV2,TRBD1,TRBJ1-2,12,.,CAILDRDYGYTF,TGTGCCATACTGGACAGGGACTATGGCTACACCTTC
TRBV3-1,TRBD2,TRBJ2-3,16,.,CASSQEWAGGRNTQYF,TGTGCCAGCAGCCAAGAATGGGCGGGGGGCCGGAATACGCAGTATTTT
TRBV7-2,.,TRBJ2-3,14,.,CASSSDRDTDTQYF,TGTGCCAGCAGCTCTGACCGGGACACAGATACGCAGTATTTT
TRBV2,TRBD1,TRBJ2-1,15,.,CATTAPGQGYNEQFF,TGTGCCACCACCGCCCCGGGACAGGGTTACAATGAGCAGTTCTTC
TRBV10-1,.,TRBJ1-2,13,.,CASSPYKNYGYTF,TGCGCCAGCAGCCCTTACAAGAACTATGGCTACACCTTC
TRBV27,TRBD1,TRBJ2-7,18,.,CASLASGALGDRYYEQYF,TGTGCCAGCCTCGCCTCCGGGGCCCTCGGGGACAGATACTACGAGCAGTACTTC
TRBV12-5,.,TRBJ2-1,12,.,CASGGLSNEQFF,TGTGCTAGTGGAGGACTAAGCAATGAGCAGTTCTTC
TRBV7-7,.,TRBJ2-7,14,.,CASSLEGRDDEQYF,TGTGCTAGCAGCTTAGAGGGACGTGATGACGAGCAGTACTTC
TRBV7-6,TRBD2,TRBJ2-3,17,.,CASSIGTSGGSTDTQYF,TGTGCCAGCAGCATAGGGACTAGCGGGGGGAGCACAGATACGCAGTATTTT